This T cell receptor (beta chain) was identified in a study of post-analysis software for immune sequencing data. General study points: Elevated frequency relative to controls characterized about 5 TRBV segments in patients, TRBV5-6, TRBV5-1 and TRBV20-1 among them.

Points on this clonotype: Its cognate antigen is unknown.

Germline V CDR1 and CDR2: SGHTA, FQGNSA. This CDR3 comprises 17 residues. V was trimmed by 5 bases and J by 1 base, leaving 20 bases between them. Prepared libraries of TCR beta cDNA carried unique molecular identifiers. TCRdb passed the PCR reads through MiXCR, listing each CDR3 protein once. The table shows more than 450,000 distinct CDR3 sequences, with around 34% occurring only once. Sequenced: blood. This sequence joins TRBV7-2 and TRBJ1-1; tentatively, D is TRBD1 (6 bases). This TCR was recovered from a girl under 18 with multiple sclerosis. CDR3 amino acids: CASSPRGGRRRNTEAFF. Here the CDR3 DNA reads TGTGCCAGCAGCCCCCGAGGGGGGAGGAGGAGGAACACTGAAGCTTTCTTT.